This TCR beta chain derives from a study of blood T cell repertoires in COVID-19. Overall study: Acute and convalescent COVID-19 samples came from the United States, Italy and Spain. Sources were T cells, B-cell-depleted T cells, or PBMCs; the material itself was cDNA or gDNA.

Methods used by the authors: Amplification from reference gene primers served as the basis for estimated nucleated cell counts. Method: immunoSEQ multiplex PCR; TCRdb's copy keeps in-frame clones and lacks some. The V and J calls and clone size are taken from that table; D and trimming were inferred from the DNA. Seen here are about 330,000 clones, roughly 90% observed once, and the top ten hold roughly 9.9%. This clone turned up a few times. The CDR3 sequence is 15 residues long. CDR1 and CDR2 from the germline V gene are SGHAT and FQNNGV. V shed 5 bases and J shed 0 bases, with 14 bases lying between them. Recruited during active infection, patients (from Seattle) were subsequently followed longitudinally.

The sample taken for sequencing was peripheral blood. The TCR sequence derives from a man aged 25-40 years with COVID-19, enrolled during active disease. The V call is TRBV11-2, the J call TRBJ2-7; TRBD1 is a possible D gene (7 bases). The CDR3 DNA follows: TGTGCCAGCAGCGCGGGACAGACTAACTCCTACGAGCAGTACTTC. Its translation is CASSAGQTNSYEQYF.